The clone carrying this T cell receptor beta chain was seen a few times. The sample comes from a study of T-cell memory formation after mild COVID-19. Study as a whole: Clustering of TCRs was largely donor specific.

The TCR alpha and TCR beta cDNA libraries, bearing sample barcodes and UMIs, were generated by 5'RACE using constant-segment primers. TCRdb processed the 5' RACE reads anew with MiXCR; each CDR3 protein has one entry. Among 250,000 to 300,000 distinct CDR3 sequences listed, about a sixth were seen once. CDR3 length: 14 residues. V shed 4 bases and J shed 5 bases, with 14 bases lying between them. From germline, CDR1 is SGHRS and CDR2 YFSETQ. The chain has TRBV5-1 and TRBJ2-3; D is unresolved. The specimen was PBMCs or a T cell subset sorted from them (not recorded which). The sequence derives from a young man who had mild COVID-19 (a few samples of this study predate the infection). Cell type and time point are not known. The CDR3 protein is CASSILSSLDTQYF. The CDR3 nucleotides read TGCGCCAGCAGCATCCTATCGAGTTTAGATACGCAGTATTTT.